Described below is a single TCR beta chain sequence and its context. Its antigen is unidentified. The data are from a study of shared clonotypes between healthy human individuals. Points from the study as a whole: Sampling was confined to blood; repertoires within tissues likely differ. An anticipated effect of sequencing depth on clonotype sharing among donors was recognized. Memory subsets had estimated richness that was generally smaller than that of naive subsets. Clonotypes shared by all four sorted-subset donors had higher generation probabilities than non-shared clonotypes.

Measured with immunoSEQ multiplex PCR; TCRdb has only the in-frame clones, and not every one. The sample has around 2.5 million clones; 93% are singletons. Germline assignment: CDR1 SGHAT and CDR2 FQNNGV. CDR3 length: 15 residues. V was pared by 1 base and J by 2 bases, with 11 bases between. The sample comprised naive CD4+ T cells from PBMCs. Documented subset: CD45RA+ positively selected. The source is a man between 18 and 29 years old in good health. Some clones in this sample may be carry-over from other donors' samples. The genes are TRBV11-2 and TRBJ2-5; D is unclear. As DNA, the CDR3 is TGTGCCAGCAGCTTAGGTGCCGGTCCTCAAGAGACCCAGTACTTC. Encoded protein: CASSLGAGPQETQYF.